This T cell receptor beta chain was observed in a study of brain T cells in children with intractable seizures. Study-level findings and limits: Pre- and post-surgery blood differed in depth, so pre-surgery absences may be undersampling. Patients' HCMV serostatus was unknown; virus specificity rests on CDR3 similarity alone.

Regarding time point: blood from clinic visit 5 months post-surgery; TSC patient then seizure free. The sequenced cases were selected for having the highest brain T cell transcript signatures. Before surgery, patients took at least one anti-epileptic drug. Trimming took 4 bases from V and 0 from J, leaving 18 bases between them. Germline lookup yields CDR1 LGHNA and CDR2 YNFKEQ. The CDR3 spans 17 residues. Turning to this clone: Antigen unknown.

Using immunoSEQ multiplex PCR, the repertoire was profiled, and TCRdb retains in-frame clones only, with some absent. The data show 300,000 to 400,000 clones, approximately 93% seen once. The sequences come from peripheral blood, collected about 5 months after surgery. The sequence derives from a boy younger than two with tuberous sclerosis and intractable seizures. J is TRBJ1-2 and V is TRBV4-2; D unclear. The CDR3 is CASSPDPSLSTNYGYTF. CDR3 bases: TGTGCCAGCAGCCCCGACCCAAGCCTCTCAACTAACTATGGCTACACCTTC.